The text below deals with one T cell receptor (beta chain). This record belongs to a study of control samples from healthy donors and cancer patients. This table comes from immunoSEQ multiplex PCR, and its TCRdb copy is limited to in-frame clones, with some not included. The top ten clones hold 19% of a sample with 70,000 to 75,000 clones, 89% of them seen once. The sequence was obtained from a man between 60 and 75 years old with lung cancer. Source material: PBMCs.

In DNA form, the CDR3 reads TGTGCCATCAGACCGACAGCGGGCGGATATGGCTACACCTTC. Translating gives CAIRPTAGGYGYTF. V is TRBV10-3 and J is TRBJ1-2; possible D gene TRBD1, 5 bases. This CDR3 region has 14 residues. Per germline, CDR1 ENHRY and CDR2 SYGVKD. V was shortened by 6 bases and J by 5 bases, with 16 bases between the two germline ends.